A single sample gave rise to the 32 T cell receptor beta chains below, sequenced in a study of cytomegalovirus exposure and HLA in healthy donors. Primers: 60 Vbeta forward and 13 Jbeta reverse. TCRdb's table, derived via immunoSEQ multiplex PCR, lists solely in-frame clones and lacks some. The top ten clones hold approximately 7.8% of a sample with over 65,000 clones, around 80% of them seen once. Material: PBMCs. The receptors were gathered from a woman aged 25 to 45 in good health and CMV-seropositive.

The chain links TRBV6-1 to TRBJ2-1; D is ambiguous. V lost 2 bases, J lost 4 bases, and 9 bases lay in between. The CDR3 contains 14 residues. Germline CDR1 MNHNS, CDR2 SASEGT. Here the CDR3 reads CASSEWRIYNEQFF. Here the CDR3 DNA reads TGTGCCAGCAGTGAATGGAGAATATACAATGAGCAGTTCTTC.

The chain is built from TRBV11-2 and TRBJ2-3; the match to TRBD2 covers 7 bases. The ends lost 5 bases at V and 1 base at J; junction bases unmatched: 6. Per the germline V gene, CDR1 is SGHAT and CDR2 is FQNNGV. The CDR3 totals 15 residues. This CDR3 is CASSATSERTDTQYF. DNA of the CDR3: TGTGCCAGCAGCGCCACTAGCGAACGCACAGATACGCAGTATTTT.

V is TRBV7-2 and J is TRBJ2-7; 7 bases are shared with TRBD1. This CDR3 contains 14 residues. V dropped 5 bases and J dropped 6; count of bases not matched to a gene: 10. Germline V gene sequence: CDR1 SGHTA, CDR2 FQGNSA. CDR3 residues: CASSPTGMGSEQYF. The CDR3 region has the DNA TGTGCCAGCAGCCCGACAGGGATGGGGAGCGAGCAGTACTTC.

This chain connects TRBV5-1 to TRBJ1-4; D is uncertain. Looked up from germline, CDR1 is SGHRS and CDR2 is YFSETQ. Trimming took off 6 bases at V and 3 bases at J, with 15 bases between the two ends. The CDR3 contains 15 residues. The CDR3 region has the DNA TGCGCCAGCACCCTCGGGGTCACCTCTAATGAAAAACTGTTTTTT. Translation: CASTLGVTSNEKLFF.

The chain links TRBV7-9 to TRBJ1-4; 8 bases map to TRBD1. The CDR3 is made up of 18 amino acids. The V segment lost 5 bases and the J segment 2 bases; nucleotides outside the gene matches: 13. Germline V lookup: CDR1 SEHNR, CDR2 FQNEAQ (reference sequence). Here the CDR3 reads CASSHPGQASLTNEKLFF. DNA of the CDR3: TGTGCCAGCAGCCATCCGGGACAGGCTAGTCTTACTAATGAAAAACTGTTTTTT.

This sequence joins TRBV11-2 and TRBJ2-6; the D is unclear. Trimming removed 9 bases from V and 3 bases from J, with 9 bases in between. This CDR3 spans 13 amino acids. From germline, CDR1 is SGHAT and CDR2 FQNNGV. The CDR3 is CASSLSGANVLTF. As DNA, the CDR3 is TGTGCCAGTTCCCTGAGTGGGGCCAACGTCCTGACTTTC.

The J gene is TRBJ1-4, the V gene TRBV18; 7 nucleotides agree with TRBD1. Trimming at V came to 3 bases and at J to 0 bases, leaving 10 bases not matched to a gene. The CDR3 has 18 amino acids. In germline, CDR1 is KGHSH, CDR2 LQKENI. Written as DNA, the CDR3 is TGTGCCAGCTCACCGGTGGACCTCGGGACAGCAACTAATGAAAAACTGTTTTTT. Translated: CASSPVDLGTATNEKLFF.

The rearrangement uses TRBV4-2 and TRBJ2-5, with TRBD2 as a possible D gene (6 bases). The last part of the DNA fits TRBJ2-7 better; the J call may be wrong. The CDR3 is 15 amino acids. Germline V gene sequence: CDR1 LGHNA, CDR2 YNFKEQ. The CDR3 loop is CASSQEPRGNHEQYF. CDR3 nucleotide sequence: TGTGCCAGCAGCCAAGAGCCCCGGGGGAACCACGAGCAGTACTTC.

This clone was counted a few times. J is TRBJ2-7 and V is TRBV2; D is perhaps TRBD2 (6 bases). Germline CDR1 SNHLY, CDR2 FYNNEI. V shed 5 bases and J shed 6 bases, with 20 bases lying between them. The CDR3 contains 15 residues. In nucleotides, the CDR3 is TGTGCCAGCAGTTCCTTGGGGGGACGGCCTGGCGAGCAGTACTTC. This gives the protein CASSSLGGRPGEQYF. The entire variable domain, with the rest obtained from reference TRBV2 and TRBJ2-7, is as follows: EPEVTQTPSHQVTQMGQEVILRCVPISNHLYFYWYRQILGQKVEFLVSFYNNEISEKSEIFDDQFSVERPDGSNFTLKIRSTKLEDSAMYFCASSSLGGRPGEQYFGPGTRLTVT.

This chain joins TRBV9 and TRBJ2-3; TRBD1 might be the D (5 bases). With 0 bases removed from V and 7 bases from J, the gap between germline ends came to 9 bases. CDR3 length equals 13 residues. Germline V CDR1 and CDR2: SGDLS, YYNGEE. The CDR3 loop is CASSVGTLNTQYF. CDR3 sequence (DNA): TGTGCCAGCAGCGTAGGGACACTTAATACGCAGTATTTT.

The V and J genes are TRBV19 and TRBJ1-1; D is uncertain. The CDR3 is 14 amino acids. Trimming took off 5 bases at V and 1 base at J, with 11 bases between the two ends. Germline V gives CDR1 LNHDA, CDR2 SQIVND (reference sequence). CDR3 DNA sequence: TGTGCCAGTAGTGCGGGCAGTTCGAACACTGAAGCTTTCTTT. Its protein is CASSAGSSNTEAFF.

This rearrangement joins TRBV7-8 to TRBJ2-5, with a possible D match to TRBD1 (5 bases). Germline CDR1 is SGHVS and CDR2 is FQNEAQ. The germline V and J ends were trimmed by 1 base and 2 bases, with 11 bases remaining between them. The CDR3 runs to 15 residues. The CDR3 spells CASSLDRGRQETQYF. The DNA for the CDR3 is TGTGCCAGCAGCTTAGATAGGGGTAGGCAAGAGACCCAGTACTTC.

The chain carries TRBV4-1 and TRBJ1-1; 8 positions match TRBD1. The germline gives CDR1 MGHRA, CDR2 YSYEKL. Trimming removed 1 base from V and 6 bases from J; junction bases left unmatched: 7. This CDR3 contains 15 residues. CDR3 nucleotide sequence: TGCGCCAGCAGCCAAGGCAACAGGGGGGTGGCTGAAGCTTTCTTT. Encoded protein: CASSQGNRGVAEAFF.

This chain joins TRBV2 and TRBJ2-7; D is perhaps TRBD2 (7 bases). In germline, CDR1 is SNHLY, CDR2 FYNNEI. Trimming shortened V by 0 bases and J by 6 bases, and 9 bases separated the two germline ends. This CDR3 contains 13 residues. Written as DNA, the CDR3 is TGTGCCAGCAGTGAAGCAAGGGGGGGCGAGCAGTACTTC. Its protein product is CASSEARGGEQYF. The full variable domain, its missing parts supplied by reference TRBV2 and TRBJ2-7, is EPEVTQTPSHQVTQMGQEVILRCVPISNHLYFYWYRQILGQKVEFLVSFYNNEISEKSEIFDDQFSVERPDGSNFTLKIRSTKLEDSAMYFCASSEARGGEQYFGPGTRLTVT.

The chain carries TRBV5-1 and TRBJ2-5; TRBD2 aligns across 8 bases. V was clipped by 4 bases and J by 5 bases; unmatched bases: 10. Per the germline V gene, CDR1 is SGHRS and CDR2 is YFSETQ. The CDR3 loop spans 15 amino acids. The CDR3 sequence is CASSEGTGGLETQYF. CDR3 in DNA: TGCGCCAGCAGCGAGGGAACGGGAGGGTTGGAGACCCAGTACTTC.

The chain links TRBV7-3 to TRBJ2-1, with 13 bases fitting TRBD2. CDR1 and CDR2 (germline): SGHTA, FQGTGA. The CDR3 sequence is 20 residues long. V trimming: 0 bases; J trimming: 0 bases; junction bases outside the gene matches: 8. CDR3 sequence reads: CASSLTTLAGGSRSYNEQFF. CDR3 DNA sequence: TGTGCCAGCAGCTTAACGACACTAGCGGGAGGGTCACGCTCCTACAATGAGCAGTTCTTC.

In its sample, this clone was seen a few times. The genes are TRBV18 and TRBJ2-1, with 11 bases that match TRBD2. The CDR3 spans 16 residues. Germline loops: CDR1 KGHSH, CDR2 LQKENI. Unmatched junction bases numbered 11, after V lost 5 bases and J lost 8 bases. The CDR3 here is CASSTIAGGPTDEQFF. The CDR3 nucleotides are TGTGCCAGCTCAACCATAGCGGGAGGGCCTACGGATGAGCAGTTCTTC.

This clone was seen a single time. This chain links TRBV30 with TRBJ2-5, with D unclear. The CDR3 contains 12 residues. Trimming took off 3 bases at V and 0 bases at J, with 5 bases between the two ends. CDR1 and CDR2 from the germline V gene are GTSNPN and SVGIG (reference sequence). This CDR3 is CAWRQYQETQYF. The CDR3 bases are TGTGCCTGGAGGCAGTACCAAGAGACCCAGTACTTC. The variable domain in full, with the rest retrieved from reference TRBV30 and TRBJ2-5, is SQTIHQWPATLVQPVGSPLSLECTVEGTSNPNLYWYRQAAGRGLQLLFYSVGIGQISSEVPQNLSASRPQDRQFILSSKKLLLSDSGFYLCAWRQYQETQYFGPGTRLLVL.

The chain recombines TRBV7-2 with TRBJ2-5; 10 bases map to TRBD1. CDR3 length: 14 amino acids. Germline V CDR1 and CDR2: SGHTA, FQGNSA. With V trimmed by 5 bases and J by 5 bases, 5 bases remained unmatched. This chain's CDR3 is CASSQTGGRETQYF. The CDR3 nucleotides are TGTGCCAGCAGCCAGACAGGGGGCCGGGAGACCCAGTACTTC. Looking up the rest from reference TRBV7-2 and TRBJ2-5 gives the full variable domain: GAGVSQSPSNKVTEKGKDVELRCDPISGHTALYWYRQSLGQGLEFLIYFQGNSAPDKSGLPSDRFSAERTGGSVSTLTIQRTQQEDSAVYLCASSQTGGRETQYFGPGTRLLVL.

This chain connects TRBV9 to TRBJ2-3; TRBD1 agrees at 12 bases. Germline CDR1 reads SGDLS; CDR2 reads YYNGEE. This CDR3 is 16 amino acids long. Trimming took 4 bases from V and 5 from J; bases not matched to a gene: 8. Here the CDR3 DNA reads TGTGCCAGCAGCCCCCGGGACAGGGGGCTCAGAGATACGCAGTATTTT. Its protein product is CASSPRDRGLRDTQYF.

This chain joins TRBV6-1 and TRBJ1-1, with 8 positions matching TRBD1. V lost 4 bases, J lost 4 bases, and 5 bases stayed unmatched. Germline CDR1 reads MNHNS; CDR2 reads SASEGT. CDR3 length: 14 amino acids. The CDR3 DNA reads TGTGCCAGCAGTGCGGACAGGGATGGCACTGAAGCTTTCTTT. It yields the protein CASSADRDGTEAFF.

The chain combines TRBV11-2 with TRBJ2-7; TRBD2 matches at 12 bases. Trimming at V came to 0 bases and at J to 5 bases, leaving 11 bases not matched to a gene. The CDR3 runs to 18 residues. The germline V gene encodes CDR1 SGHAT and CDR2 FQNNGV. CDR3 nucleotides: TGTGCCAGCAGCTTAGATGCCCTAGCGGGAGGGCCCATCAACGAGCAGTACTTC. It is translated as CASSLDALAGGPINEQYF. Together with reference TRBV11-2 and TRBJ2-7, the CDR3 gives the full variable domain: EAGVAQSPRYKIIEKRQSVAFWCNPISGHATLYWYQQILGQGPKLLIQFQNNGVVDDSQLPKDRFSAERLKGVDSTLKIQPAKLEDSAVYLCASSLDALAGGPINEQYFGPGTRLTVT.

This sequence joins TRBV9 and TRBJ1-2, with 12 bases fitting TRBD1. Germline CDR1 reads SGDLS; CDR2 reads YYNGEE. The CDR3 covers 19 residues. V lost 6 bases to trimming and J lost 2 bases; unmatched junction nucleotides: 17. The CDR3, as DNA: TGTGCCAGCACCAAGGGAGTGGGGGGGGACAGGGGGCCGAACTATGGCTACACCTTC. Protein sequence: CASTKGVGGDRGPNYGYTF.

This clone appeared many times. The chain carries TRBV5-1 and TRBJ1-4; maybe TRBD1 (5 bases). Between the trimmed V and J ends, which lost 3 bases and 7 bases, there was a span of 16 bases. Germline V lookup: CDR1 SGHRS, CDR2 YFSETQ. The CDR3 contains 15 residues. CDR3 in amino acids: CASSSRTNQGEKLFF. Here the CDR3 DNA reads TGCGCCAGCAGCTCTAGGACCAACCAGGGTGAAAAACTGTTTTTT. Supplemented by reference TRBV5-1 and TRBJ1-4, the full variable domain reads KAGVTQTPRYLIKTRGQQVTLSCSPISGHRSVSWYQQTPGQGLQFLFEYFSETQRNKGNFPGRFSGRQFSNSRSEMNVSTLELGDSALYLCASSSRTNQGEKLFFGSGTQLSVL.

A note on this clone: This same CDR3 is encoded by further DNA sequences in the sample. This chain links TRBV11-2 with TRBJ2-7; TRBD1 agrees at 7 bases. The CDR3 runs 12 residues. CDR1 is SGHAT, CDR2 FQNNGV, per germline. Unmatched junction bases numbered 3, after V lost 0 bases and J lost 10 bases. The CDR3 sequence is CASSLDQGEQYF. The CDR3 DNA follows: TGTGCCAGCAGCTTAGATCAGGGGGAACAGTACTTC.

In this sample, this clone turned up a few times. This chain joins TRBV5-6 and TRBJ2-7, with TRBD1 matching 11 bases. CDR1 and CDR2 (germline): SGHDT, YYEEEE. V trimming: 2 bases; J trimming: 7 bases; junction bases outside the gene matches: 5. The CDR3 has 14 residues. The CDR3 is CASSFGQGAREQYF. Written as DNA, the CDR3 is TGTGCCAGCAGCTTCGGACAGGGGGCTCGGGAGCAGTACTTC.

The V and J genes are TRBV25-1 and TRBJ2-1; D possibly corresponds to TRBD2 (6 bases). V was trimmed by 6 bases and J by 0 bases, leaving 12 bases between them. Per the germline V gene, CDR1 is MGHDK and CDR2 is SYGVNS. The length of the CDR3 is 15 residues. The CDR3 here is CASSISAGSYNEQFF. CDR3 DNA: TGTGCCAGCAGCATTTCAGCGGGCTCCTACAATGAGCAGTTCTTC.

This clone appeared once. The genes are TRBV29-1 and TRBJ2-1; no definite D call. The CDR3 is made up of 14 amino acids. V shed 3 bases and J shed 0 bases, with 9 bases lying between them. CDR1 SQVTM and CDR2 ANQGSEA come from the germline V gene. The CDR3 region is CSVDTFVSYNEQFF. The CDR3 coding sequence is TGCAGCGTTGACACTTTTGTCTCCTACAATGAGCAGTTCTTC.

The V gene is TRBV18, the J gene TRBJ1-5, with TRBD1 matching over 12 bases. Trimming at V came to 4 bases and at J to 5 bases, leaving 3 bases not matched to a gene. Germline CDR1 KGHSH, CDR2 LQKENI. The length of the CDR3 is 15 residues. The CDR3 bases are TGTGCCAGCTCACGGGACAGGGGGCGTGATCAGCCCCAGCATTTT. This translates into CASSRDRGRDQPQHF.

The J gene is TRBJ2-7, the V gene TRBV11-2, with D tentatively TRBD1 (6 bases). Germline assignment: CDR1 SGHAT and CDR2 FQNNGV. This CDR3 is built from 17 residues. V lost 0 bases, J lost 3 bases, and 18 bases lay in between. The CDR3 is CASSLDLVPQGYYEQYF. The CDR3 region has the DNA TGTGCCAGCAGCTTAGATCTCGTCCCACAGGGTTACTACGAGCAGTACTTC.

J is TRBJ2-3 and V is TRBV5-4, with D unclear. The germline gives CDR1 SGHNT, CDR2 YYREEE (reference sequence). Trimming removed 2 bases at V and 4 bases at J, with 14 bases between. This CDR3 comprises 15 residues. The DNA of the CDR3 is TGTGCCAGCAGCTTAGCTGGAGAACGCCCAGATACGCAGTATTTT. Encoded protein: CASSLAGERPDTQYF. The entire variable domain, with the rest obtained from reference TRBV5-4 and TRBJ2-3, is as follows: ETGVTQSPTHLIKTRGQQVTLRCSSQSGHNTVSWYQQALGQGPQFIFQYYREEENGRGNFPPRFSGLQFPNYSSELNVNALELDDSALYLCASSLAGERPDTQYFGPGTRLTVL.

In DNA, the CDR3 is TGTGCCAGCAGCTTAGGAGGGGGCAACATAGCCTCAGATACGCAGTATTTT. This sequence encodes CASSLGGGNIASDTQYF. The gene calls are TRBV7-8 and TRBJ2-3; 7 bases are a match to TRBD1. CDR3 length: 17 residues. Germline trimming cut 1 base from V and 4 bases from J; bases unmatched to any gene: 11. Looked up from germline, CDR1 is SGHVS and CDR2 is FQNEAQ.